This paragraph covers one T cell receptor (beta chain) sequence. These data originate in a study of control samples from healthy donors and cancer patients. Using immunoSEQ multiplex PCR, the repertoire was profiled, and TCRdb retains in-frame clones only, with some absent. The sample holds tens of thousands of clones, 85% to 90% seen once. The length of the CDR3 is 14 residues. CDR1 is SGHRS and CDR2 is YFSETQ in the germline V gene. Unmatched junction bases numbered 5, after V lost 0 bases and J lost 6 bases. This chain joins TRBV5-1 and TRBJ1-2; 7 nucleotides align to TRBD1. This clonotype was sampled from a woman aged 60-75 years in good health. Sequenced: blood. CDR3 region: CASSLGETGNGYTF. CDR3 coding DNA: TGCGCCAGCAGCTTGGGGGAGACAGGGAATGGCTACACCTTC.